This is a list of T cell receptor beta chains from one sample in a study of blood T cells in healthy people across ages. MiXCR was run by TCRdb on the 5' RACE reads, yielding one entry per CDR3 protein. The sample has around 1.7 million distinct CDR3 sequences; under 30% are singletons. Input material: blood. Receptors were obtained from a young woman in good health. Both conserved end residues are part of each CDR3. The order of the fields is J gene, clone size, D gene, V gene, CDR3 DNA, CDR3 protein. D genes are given only for firm matches. Only some rows state a clone size, as once, few, many or a class for expanded clones.

j_gene: TRBJ2-7; abundance: few; d_gene: .; v_gene: TRBV19; CDR3nt: TGTGCCAGTAGTATAGGCTACGGGTCCTACGAGCAGTACTTC; CDR3aa: CASSIGYGSYEQYF
j_gene: TRBJ2-1; abundance: .; d_gene: TRBD2; v_gene: TRBV6-5; CDR3nt: TGTGCCACGTTTAGCGGGGGGTCTTTTTCCTACAATGAGCAGTTCTTC; CDR3aa: CATFSGGSFSYNEQFF
j_gene: TRBJ1-6; abundance: many; d_gene: TRBD1; v_gene: TRBV5-1; CDR3nt: TGCGCCAGCAGCTTGGAAGGGACAGGGTCCAATTCACCCCTCCACTTT; CDR3aa: CASSLEGTGSNSPLHF
j_gene: TRBJ1-1; abundance: .; d_gene: .; v_gene: TRBV12-3/TRBV12-4; CDR3nt: TGTGCCAGCACCATAGGCTTGAACACTGAAGCTTTCTTT; CDR3aa: CASTIGLNTEAFF
j_gene: TRBJ2-5; abundance: .; d_gene: .; v_gene: TRBV11-2; CDR3nt: TGTGCCAGCAGCCCGCACAAGACCCAGTACTTC; CDR3aa: CASSPHKTQYF
j_gene: TRBJ2-1; abundance: .; d_gene: .; v_gene: TRBV7-6; CDR3nt: TGTGCCAGCAGCTCCTCTGACGGGCCCTCCTACAATGAGCAGTTCTTC; CDR3aa: CASSSSDGPSYNEQFF
j_gene: TRBJ2-6; abundance: .; d_gene: .; v_gene: TRBV27; CDR3nt: TGTGCCAGCAGAGAGTCAGGGTCAGGGGCCAACGTCCTGACTTTC; CDR3aa: CASRESGSGANVLTF
j_gene: TRBJ2-7; abundance: many; d_gene: TRBD1; v_gene: TRBV28; CDR3nt: TGTGCCAGCAAGAGGACAGGGGGGGTCTACGAGCAGTACTTC; CDR3aa: CASKRTGGVYEQYF
j_gene: TRBJ2-7; abundance: many; d_gene: TRBD1; v_gene: TRBV20-1; CDR3nt: TGCAGTGCTAGAGATTTGACAGGGAGTTCCTACGAGCAGTACTTC; CDR3aa: CSARDLTGSSYEQYF
j_gene: TRBJ2-6; abundance: .; d_gene: TRBD1; v_gene: TRBV6-5; CDR3nt: TGTGCCAGCAGTTACCGTACCCTACAGGGGGCATGGTCTGGGGCCAACGTCCTGACTTTC; CDR3aa: CASSYRTLQGAWSGANVLTF
j_gene: TRBJ1-4; abundance: .; d_gene: TRBD1; v_gene: TRBV7-2; CDR3nt: TGTGCCAGCAGCTTAGTCAGCCAGGGGGCATGGGAAAAACTGTTTTTT; CDR3aa: CASSLVSQGAWEKLFF
j_gene: TRBJ1-5; abundance: few; d_gene: .; v_gene: TRBV4-1; CDR3nt: TGCGCCAGCAGCCACGGCGGACAGAGGGGGAATCAGCCCCAGCATTTT; CDR3aa: CASSHGGQRGNQPQHF
j_gene: TRBJ1-2; abundance: few; d_gene: .; v_gene: TRBV5-1; CDR3nt: TGCGCCAGCAGCCACATGGACCCGGGACGCGACGGCTACACCTTC; CDR3aa: CASSHMDPGRDGYTF
j_gene: TRBJ2-3; abundance: many; d_gene: .; v_gene: TRBV29-1; CDR3nt: TGCAGCGTGGCGAAGGGGGTAGCAGATACGCAGTATTTT; CDR3aa: CSVAKGVADTQYF
j_gene: TRBJ2-7; abundance: .; d_gene: .; v_gene: TRBV20-1; CDR3nt: TGCAGTGCCATACTGAGCTCCTACGAGCAGTACTTC; CDR3aa: CSAILSSYEQYF
j_gene: TRBJ1-2; abundance: .; d_gene: .; v_gene: TRBV6-5; CDR3nt: TGTGCCAGCAGCCCCGACAGGTCCCGCAACTATGGCTACACCTTC; CDR3aa: CASSPDRSRNYGYTF
j_gene: TRBJ1-1; abundance: .; d_gene: .; v_gene: TRBV5-1; CDR3nt: TGCGCCAGCAGCTTGATGGCCTATACGAACACAGGGTACACTGAAGCTTTCTTT; CDR3aa: CASSLMAYTNTGYTEAFF
j_gene: TRBJ1-5; abundance: many; d_gene: .; v_gene: TRBV7-9; CDR3nt: TGTGCCAGCAGCTCGGGGGCGCCGAGCAATCAGCCCCAGCATTTT; CDR3aa: CASSSGAPSNQPQHF
j_gene: TRBJ2-7; abundance: many; d_gene: TRBD2; v_gene: TRBV7-2; CDR3nt: TGTGCCAGCAGCTTAGGCCTAGCGGGAGTCGAGCAGTACTTC; CDR3aa: CASSLGLAGVEQYF